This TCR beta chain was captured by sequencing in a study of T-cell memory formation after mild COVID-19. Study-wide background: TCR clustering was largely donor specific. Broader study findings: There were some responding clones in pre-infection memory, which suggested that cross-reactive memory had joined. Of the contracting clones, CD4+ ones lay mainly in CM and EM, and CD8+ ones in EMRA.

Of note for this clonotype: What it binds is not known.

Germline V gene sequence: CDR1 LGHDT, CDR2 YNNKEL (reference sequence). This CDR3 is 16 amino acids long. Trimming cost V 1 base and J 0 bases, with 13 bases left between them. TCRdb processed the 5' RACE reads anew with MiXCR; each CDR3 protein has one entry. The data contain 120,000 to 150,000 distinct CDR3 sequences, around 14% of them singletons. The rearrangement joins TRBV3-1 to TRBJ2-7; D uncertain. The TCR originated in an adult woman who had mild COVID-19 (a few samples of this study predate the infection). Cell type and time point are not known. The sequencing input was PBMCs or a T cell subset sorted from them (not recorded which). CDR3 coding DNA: TGTGCCAGCAGCCAAGGAAGCAGGAGCACCTCCTACGAGCAGTACTTC. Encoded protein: CASSQGSRSTSYEQYF.